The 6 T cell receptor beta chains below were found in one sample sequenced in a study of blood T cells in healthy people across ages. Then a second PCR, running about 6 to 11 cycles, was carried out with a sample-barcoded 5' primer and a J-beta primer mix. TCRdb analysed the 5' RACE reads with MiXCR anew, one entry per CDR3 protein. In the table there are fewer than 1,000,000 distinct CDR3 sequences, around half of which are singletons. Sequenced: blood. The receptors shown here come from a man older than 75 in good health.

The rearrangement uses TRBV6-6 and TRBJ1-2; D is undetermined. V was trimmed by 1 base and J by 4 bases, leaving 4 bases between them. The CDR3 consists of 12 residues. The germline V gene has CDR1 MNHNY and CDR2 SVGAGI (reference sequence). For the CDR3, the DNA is TGTGCCAGCAGTTACTACCCCTATGGCTACACCTTC. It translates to CASSYYPYGYTF.

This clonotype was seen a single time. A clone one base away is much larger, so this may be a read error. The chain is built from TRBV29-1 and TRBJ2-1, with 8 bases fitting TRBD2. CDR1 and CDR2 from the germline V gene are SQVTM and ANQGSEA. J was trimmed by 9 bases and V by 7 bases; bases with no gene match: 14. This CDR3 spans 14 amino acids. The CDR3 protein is CSALAGLAGGEQFF. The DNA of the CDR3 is TGCAGCGCTCTCGCCGGCCTAGCGGGTGGTGAGCAGTTCTTC.

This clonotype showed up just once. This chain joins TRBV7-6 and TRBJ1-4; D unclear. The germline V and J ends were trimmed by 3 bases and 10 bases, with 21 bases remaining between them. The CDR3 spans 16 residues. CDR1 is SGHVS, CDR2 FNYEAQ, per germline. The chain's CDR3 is CASSFLRLGIKGKLFF. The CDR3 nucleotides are TGTGCCAGCAGCTTCCTTCGACTGGGAATTAAAGGAAAACTGTTTTTT.

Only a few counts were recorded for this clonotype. CDR3: CASSLGSPGPHSYNEQFF. For the CDR3, the DNA is TGTGCCAGCAGCCTAGGCTCCCCGGGACCACACTCCTACAATGAGCAGTTCTTC. The gene calls are TRBV14 and TRBJ2-1, with D possibly being TRBD1 or TRBD2 (5 bases each). V lost 4 bases, J lost 0 bases, and 19 bases lay in between. This CDR3 contains 18 residues. Per germline, CDR1 SGHDN and CDR2 FVKESK.

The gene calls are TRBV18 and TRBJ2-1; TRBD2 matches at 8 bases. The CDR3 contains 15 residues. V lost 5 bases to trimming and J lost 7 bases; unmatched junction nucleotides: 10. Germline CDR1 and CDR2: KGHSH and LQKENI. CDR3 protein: CASSSGQRESNEQFF. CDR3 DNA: TGTGCCAGCTCATCTGGACAGCGGGAGAGTAATGAGCAGTTCTTC.

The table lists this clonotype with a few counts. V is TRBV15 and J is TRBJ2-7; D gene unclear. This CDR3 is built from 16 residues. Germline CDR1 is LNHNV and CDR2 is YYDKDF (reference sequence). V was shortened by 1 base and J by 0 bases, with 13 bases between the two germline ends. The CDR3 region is CATSRADVILSYEQYF. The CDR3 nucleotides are TGTGCCACCAGCAGAGCGGATGTCATACTCTCCTACGAGCAGTACTTC.